Sequencing of this TCR beta chain was carried out in a study of shared clonotypes between healthy human individuals. Splitting the CD4+ cells yielded a CD45RA+ naive subset and a CD45RA-negative memory subset. Trimming took off 5 bases at V and 5 bases at J, with 16 bases between the two ends. The CDR3 has 15 residues. Germline V gives CDR1 SGHNT, CDR2 YENEEA. Execution of the assay was at deep level. The method was immunoSEQ multiplex PCR; TCRdb's version includes in-frame clones alone and lacks a portion of them. The sample comprises 700,000 or so clones, roughly 70% of which are singletons, and approximately 2% rests with the top ten.

The V gene is TRBV11-3, the J gene TRBJ1-5; no firm D call. The sequenced sample was memory CD4+ T cells sorted from blood. Subset indicated: CD45RA-negative fraction. The receptor was isolated from a woman in her 30s in good health. CDR3: CASSPTVGKHQPQHF. For the CDR3, the DNA is TGTGCCAGCAGCCCAACGGTAGGGAAGCATCAGCCCCAGCATTTT. Filled out from reference TRBV11-3 and TRBJ1-5, the complete variable domain reads EAGVVQSPRYKIIEKKQPVAFWCNPISGHNTLYWYLQNLGQGPELLIRYENEEAVDDSQLPKDRFSAERLKGVDSTLKIQPAELGDSAVYLCASSPTVGKHQPQHFGDGTRLSIL.